Listed below are T cell receptor beta chains from one sample, sequenced in a study of T cells in Graves' hyperthyroidism and ophthalmopathy. One entry per CDR3 protein results from TCRdb running MiXCR on the multiplex PCR reads. The repertoire holds over 700,000 distinct CDR3 sequences, under 45% seen once, with around a third in the top ten. The sequencing input was blood. These receptors came from a woman between 35 and 50 years old with Graves' hyperthyroidism. Both conserved end residues are part of each CDR3. The D gene is left open where the match is weak. Clone size is not always given. Where it is, it says once, few, many or a class for expanded clones.

CDR3: CSVGTESYEQYF
DNA: TGCAGTGTGGGGACGGAGTCCTACGAGCAGTACTTC
size: -
V: TRBV20-1
D: -
J: TRBJ2-7

CDR3: CATSDGPPHNGYTF
DNA: TGTGCCACCAGTGACGGGCCGCCACATAATGGCTACACCTTC
size: -
V: TRBV24-1
D: -
J: TRBJ1-2

CDR3: CASSLSSLWEQYF
DNA: TGTGCCAGCAGCTTATCATCTCTCTGGGAGCAGTACTTC
size: -
V: TRBV7-2
D: -
J: TRBJ2-7

CDR3: CASSYQSGAKAFF
DNA: TGTGCCAGCAGTTACCAATCAGGGGCGAAGGCTTTCTTT
size: -
V: TRBV10-2
D: -
J: TRBJ1-1

CDR3: CASRDSEAFF
DNA: TGTGCCAGTAGAGACAGTGAAGCTTTCTTT
size: many
V: TRBV19
D: -
J: TRBJ1-1

CDR3: CASSPLATGRDEQYF
DNA: TGTGCCAGCAGCCCATTGGCAACAGGGCGGGATGAGCAGTACTTC
size: -
V: TRBV7-2
D: -
J: TRBJ2-7

CDR3: CASSRDRDATEAFF
DNA: TGTGCCAGCAGCAGGGACAGGGACGCGACTGAAGCTTTCTTT
size: many
V: TRBV7-9
D: TRBD1
J: TRBJ1-1

CDR3: CASSLGDGYNTGELFF
DNA: TGTGCCAGCAGCTTAGGCGACGGCTACAACACCGGGGAGCTGTTTTTT
size: -
V: TRBV7-2
D: -
J: TRBJ2-2

CDR3: CASSLAGSRKLFF
DNA: TGTGCCAGCAGCTTAGCGGGTTCGAGAAAACTGTTTTTT
size: many
V: TRBV7-9
D: -
J: TRBJ1-4

CDR3: CASSQGQGHSPLHF
DNA: TGCGCCAGCAGCCAAGGGCAGGGGCATTCACCCCTCCACTTT
size: many
V: TRBV4-3
D: -
J: TRBJ1-6

CDR3: CASSPLVDREYEQYF
DNA: TGTGCCAGCAGTCCACTGGTGGACAGGGAATACGAGCAGTACTTC
size: -
V: TRBV6-2/TRBV6-3
D: TRBD1
J: TRBJ2-7

CDR3: CASSQVWAGREKLFF
DNA: TGTGCCAGCAGCCAAGTCTGGGCAGGGAGGGAAAAACTGTTTTTT
size: few
V: TRBV4-2
D: -
J: TRBJ1-4